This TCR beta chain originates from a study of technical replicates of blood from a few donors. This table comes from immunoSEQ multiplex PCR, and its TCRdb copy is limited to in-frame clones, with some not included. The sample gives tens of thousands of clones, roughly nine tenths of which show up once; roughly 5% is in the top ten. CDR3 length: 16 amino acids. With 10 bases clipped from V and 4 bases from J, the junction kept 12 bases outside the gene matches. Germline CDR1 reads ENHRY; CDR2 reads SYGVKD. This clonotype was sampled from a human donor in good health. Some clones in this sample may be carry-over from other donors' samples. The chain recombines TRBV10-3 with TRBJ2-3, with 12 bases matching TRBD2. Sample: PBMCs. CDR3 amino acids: CASRPGLAGGADTQYF. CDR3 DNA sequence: TGTGCCAGCCGCCCTGGGCTAGCGGGGGGGGCAGATACGCAGTATTTT.